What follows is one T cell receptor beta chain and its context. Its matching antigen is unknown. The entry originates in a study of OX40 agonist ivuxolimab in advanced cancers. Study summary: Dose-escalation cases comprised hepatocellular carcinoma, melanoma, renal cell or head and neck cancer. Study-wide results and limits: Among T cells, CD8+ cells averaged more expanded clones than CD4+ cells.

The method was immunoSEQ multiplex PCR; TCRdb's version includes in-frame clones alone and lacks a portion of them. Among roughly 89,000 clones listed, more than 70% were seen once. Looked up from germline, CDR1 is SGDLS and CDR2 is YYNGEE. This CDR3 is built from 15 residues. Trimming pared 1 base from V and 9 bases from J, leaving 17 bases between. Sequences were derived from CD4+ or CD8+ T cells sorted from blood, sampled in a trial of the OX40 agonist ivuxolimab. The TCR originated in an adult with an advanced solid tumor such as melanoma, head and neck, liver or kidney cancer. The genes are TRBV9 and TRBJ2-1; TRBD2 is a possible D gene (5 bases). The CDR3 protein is CASSVSDYHVGEQFF. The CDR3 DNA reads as TGTGCCAGCAGCGTATCCGACTACCATGTGGGTGAGCAGTTCTTC.